The rows below give T cell receptor beta chains drawn from one sample of a study of shared clonotypes between healthy human individuals. TCRdb's table, derived via immunoSEQ multiplex PCR, lists solely in-frame clones and lacks some. Among some 2.1 million clones listed, about 95% were seen once. Sequencing used naive CD8+ T cells sorted from blood. These receptors were taken from a man aged 18 to 30 in good health. The CDR3 runs from the conserved cysteine through the conserved F or W. Each record gives: V gene, J gene, clone size, CDR3 protein. Size values are once, few and many counts, or a class for expanded clones, and some rows have none.

v_gene: TRBV10-1; j_gene: TRBJ1-1; abundance: .; CDR3aa: CASSEFSEFNTEAFF
v_gene: TRBV28; j_gene: TRBJ1-3; abundance: .; CDR3aa: CASSTNRQGVSGNTIYF
v_gene: TRBV11-2; j_gene: TRBJ1-3; abundance: .; CDR3aa: CASSLDPLVGNTIYF
v_gene: TRBV10-1; j_gene: TRBJ2-1; abundance: .; CDR3aa: CASKVNGPSYNEQFF
v_gene: TRBV7-9; j_gene: TRBJ1-5; abundance: .; CDR3aa: CASSVDGYNQPQHF
v_gene: TRBV28; j_gene: TRBJ2-7; abundance: .; CDR3aa: CASSFDGAPYEQYF
v_gene: TRBV19; j_gene: TRBJ2-3; abundance: .; CDR3aa: CATGDRGEDTQYF
v_gene: TRBV28; j_gene: TRBJ2-7; abundance: .; CDR3aa: CASLPHGGSENYEQYF
v_gene: TRBV19; j_gene: TRBJ2-1; abundance: .; CDR3aa: CASSMTSGLPFNEQFF
v_gene: TRBV7-6; j_gene: TRBJ2-7; abundance: .; CDR3aa: CASSLTSDISYEQYF
v_gene: TRBV29-1; j_gene: TRBJ2-3; abundance: .; CDR3aa: CSVVGTSGFTDTQYF
v_gene: TRBV28; j_gene: TRBJ2-2; abundance: .; CDR3aa: CASSAPGTSNTGELFF
v_gene: TRBV13; j_gene: TRBJ2-5; abundance: .; CDR3aa: CASTGQSQETQYF
v_gene: TRBV7-9; j_gene: TRBJ1-4; abundance: .; CDR3aa: CASSLTENEKLFF
v_gene: TRBV6-1; j_gene: TRBJ2-7; abundance: .; CDR3aa: CASSELITSGGYEQYF
v_gene: TRBV7-9; j_gene: TRBJ1-1; abundance: .; CDR3aa: CASSSTSKTEAFF
v_gene: TRBV25-1; j_gene: TRBJ2-1; abundance: .; CDR3aa: CASSDPRLRFEQFF
v_gene: TRBV5-1; j_gene: TRBJ2-1; abundance: once; CDR3aa: CASSLGLAGYNEQFF
v_gene: TRBV13; j_gene: TRBJ2-3; abundance: .; CDR3aa: CASSDRRVSSTYF
v_gene: TRBV27; j_gene: TRBJ2-1; abundance: .; CDR3aa: CASSVGYNEQFF
v_gene: TRBV6-1; j_gene: TRBJ1-4; abundance: once; CDR3aa: CASNDRYHYEKLFF
v_gene: TRBV9; j_gene: TRBJ2-7; abundance: .; CDR3aa: CASSLSGTNSAEQYF
v_gene: TRBV11-2; j_gene: TRBJ2-7; abundance: .; CDR3aa: CASSPSYEQYF
v_gene: TRBV7-9; j_gene: TRBJ2-3; abundance: .; CDR3aa: CATGAGGLDTQYF
v_gene: TRBV10-1; j_gene: TRBJ2-2; abundance: .; CDR3aa: CASSETGGAGGPGELFF
v_gene: TRBV7-9; j_gene: TRBJ2-1; abundance: .; CDR3aa: CASSETGWNEQFF
v_gene: TRBV5-5; j_gene: TRBJ2-2; abundance: .; CDR3aa: CASSFNRGTGELFF
v_gene: TRBV19; j_gene: TRBJ1-1; abundance: .; CDR3aa: CASSITGWTEAFF
v_gene: TRBV7-9; j_gene: TRBJ1-1; abundance: .; CDR3aa: CASRPPGVGVRWEGTEAFF
v_gene: TRBV10-3; j_gene: TRBJ2-7; abundance: .; CDR3aa: CATMWGQGAYEQYF
v_gene: TRBV27; j_gene: TRBJ2-5; abundance: .; CDR3aa: CASSSPSYGGAGETQYF
v_gene: TRBV7-9; j_gene: TRBJ2-3; abundance: .; CDR3aa: CASRPFGGSSDTQYF
v_gene: TRBV7-3; j_gene: TRBJ2-3; abundance: .; CDR3aa: CASSPGLAGGTDTQYF
v_gene: TRBV13; j_gene: TRBJ2-6; abundance: .; CDR3aa: CASSLEGAGFGANVLTF
v_gene: TRBV5-6; j_gene: TRBJ2-1; abundance: .; CDR3aa: CASALSGASINNEQFF
v_gene: TRBV6-7; j_gene: TRBJ2-7; abundance: once; CDR3aa: CASSYSDLTHEQYF
v_gene: TRBV5-1; j_gene: TRBJ1-4; abundance: .; CDR3aa: CASSLDRGGEKLFF
v_gene: TRBV9; j_gene: TRBJ1-2; abundance: .; CDR3aa: CASSGRDRGNYGYTF